This entry describes one T cell receptor (beta chain). Its target is not known. The data were obtained in a study of shared clonotypes between healthy human individuals. Study in general: Three CD4 naive, three CD4 memory, two CD8 naive and one CD8 memory plate were used per donor.

The CDR3 consists of 16 residues. Germline V gene sequence: CDR1 MNHNY, CDR2 SVGAGI (reference sequence). The V end was cut by 2 bases, the J end by 0 bases, with 12 bases between. Deep was the level used in running the assay. Clones were read by immunoSEQ multiplex PCR, and TCRdb kept only the in-frame ones, dropping some. Among over a million clones listed, 75% to 85% were seen once. Study-wide points: It was the few donors that limited the genetic and exposure-history diversity represented.

The source is a man aged 18 to 29 in good health. Some clones in this sample may be carry-over from other donors' samples. Sample: memory CD4+ T cells from PBMCs. Described subset: CD45RA-negative fraction. V gene TRBV6-6 combines with J gene TRBJ2-3, with D tentatively TRBD2 (5 bases). The DNA of the CDR3 is TGTGCCAGCAGTTACGGGCTGGGAGTTAGCACAGATACGCAGTATTTT. Translation gives CASSYGLGVSTDTQYF.